These 7 T cell receptor beta chains share one sample of origin, sequenced in a study of blood T cell repertoires in COVID-19. Produced via immunoSEQ multiplex PCR; TCRdb's table is partial and in-frame only. Of under 110,000 clones detected, 85% to 95% appear once; the ten largest clones hold 4.5% to 6%. The specimen was peripheral blood. These TCRs come from a man aged 50-59 years with active COVID-19.

This clone was seen just once. The V gene is TRBV2, the J gene TRBJ2-1, with 8 bases lining up with TRBD1. Germline lookup yields CDR1 SNHLY and CDR2 FYNNEI. V was clipped by 6 bases and J by 2 bases; unmatched bases: 3. The CDR3 extends over 14 amino acids. The CDR3 region has the DNA TGTGCCAGCAGGGGGACAGGAGCCTACAATGAGCAGTTCTTC. It is translated as CASRGTGAYNEQFF. Full variable domain (missing parts from reference TRBV2 and TRBJ2-1): EPEVTQTPSHQVTQMGQEVILRCVPISNHLYFYWYRQILGQKVEFLVSFYNNEISEKSEIFDDQFSVERPDGSNFTLKIRSTKLEDSAMYFCASRGTGAYNEQFFGPGTRLTVL.

The rearrangement joins TRBV6-1 to TRBJ1-1, with TRBD1 matching over 8 bases. Germline loops: CDR1 MNHNS, CDR2 SASEGT. The CDR3 runs 16 residues. Trimming took 3 bases from V and 4 from J; bases not matched to a gene: 10. The CDR3 DNA is TGTGCCAGCAGTGATAGGACAGGGTGGCGTGCCACTGAAGCTTTCTTT. As protein: CASSDRTGWRATEAFF.

The V and J genes are TRBV2 and TRBJ1-2; D possibly corresponds to TRBD1 (5 bases). V was pared by 4 bases and J by 8 bases, with 23 bases between. The CDR3 has 16 residues. Germline V gives CDR1 SNHLY, CDR2 FYNNEI. CDR3 in DNA: TGTGCCAGCAGTGCTGCGGGGACTTGGCAGTCGGGGGGCTACACCTTC. Protein sequence: CASSAAGTWQSGGYTF.

CDR3 sequence (DNA): TGTGCCAGCAGTGAAGCGCTTCGGCTAGCGCAGAGCAATGAGCAGTTCTTC. It yields the protein CASSEALRLAQSNEQFF. J is TRBJ2-1 and V is TRBV2; TRBD2 might be the D (6 bases). Germline-derived CDR1 and CDR2 are SNHLY and FYNNEI. The CDR3 has 17 residues. Trimming cost V 0 bases and J 6 bases, with 18 bases left between them.

This rearrangement joins TRBV5-1 to TRBJ2-1; TRBD1 aligns across 8 bases. Germline lookup yields CDR1 SGHRS and CDR2 YFSETQ. The V segment lost 4 bases and the J segment 4 bases; nucleotides outside the gene matches: 7. CDR3 length equals 15 residues. The CDR3 spells CASSPDRVRYNEQFF. CDR3 DNA sequence: TGCGCCAGCAGCCCGGACAGGGTTAGGTACAATGAGCAGTTCTTC.

The chain joins TRBV5-1 to TRBJ1-5; D unclear. Germline-derived CDR1 and CDR2 are SGHRS and YFSETQ. The CDR3 contains 15 residues. V was trimmed by 0 bases and J by 6 bases, leaving 13 bases between them. Written as DNA, the CDR3 is TGCGCCAGCAGCTTGGATGGCAGCGAGACTCAGCCCCAGCATTTT. Translated: CASSLDGSETQPQHF.

The chain recombines TRBV6-5 with TRBJ2-1; 7 bases map to TRBD2. The CDR3 is 15 residues long. Trimming at V came to 7 bases and at J to 6 bases, leaving 12 bases not matched to a gene. Germline CDR1 reads MNHEY; CDR2 reads SVGAGI. In DNA, the CDR3 is TGTGCCAGCAAGTCACCCACTGCGGGAGTCAATGAGCAGTTCTTC. It codes for CASKSPTAGVNEQFF.